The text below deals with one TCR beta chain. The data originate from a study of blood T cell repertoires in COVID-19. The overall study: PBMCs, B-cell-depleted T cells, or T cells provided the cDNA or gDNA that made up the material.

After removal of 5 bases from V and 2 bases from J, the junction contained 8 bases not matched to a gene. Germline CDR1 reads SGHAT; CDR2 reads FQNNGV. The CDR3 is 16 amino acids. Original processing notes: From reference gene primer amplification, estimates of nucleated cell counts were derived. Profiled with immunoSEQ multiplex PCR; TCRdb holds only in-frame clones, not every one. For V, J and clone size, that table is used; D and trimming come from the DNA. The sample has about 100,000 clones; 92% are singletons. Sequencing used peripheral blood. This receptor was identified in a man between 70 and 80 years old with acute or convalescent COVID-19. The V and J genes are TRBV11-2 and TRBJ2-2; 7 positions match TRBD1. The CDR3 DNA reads TGTGCCAGCAGCCCCTGGACAGGATTTAACACCGGGGAGCTGTTTTTT. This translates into CASSPWTGFNTGELFF.